A single sample is the source of the 14 T cell receptor beta chains below, sequenced in a study of T cell repertoires in cytomegalovirus infection. TCRdb used MiXCR to reprocess the reads, holding one entry per CDR3 protein. Here the sample spans some 350,000 distinct CDR3 sequences, about 28% being singletons. No antigens are known for them. The specimen comprised cultured PBMCs, sampled from culture after CMV antigen stimulation. The origin of the receptors is a human donor in good health (CMV status not recorded). Some clones in this sample may be carry-over from other donors' samples.

The chain joins TRBV2 to TRBJ2-5, with D possibly being TRBD1 (7 bases). The CDR3 consists of 14 residues. Trimming cost V 5 bases and J 1 base, with 11 bases left between them. Per the germline V gene, CDR1 is SNHLY and CDR2 is FYNNEI. The CDR3 DNA follows: TGTGCCAGCAGTTGCGGGACAGTCCAAGAGACCCAGTACTTC. Protein sequence: CASSCGTVQETQYF. The full variable domain, its missing parts supplied by reference TRBV2 and TRBJ2-5, is EPEVTQTPSHQVTQMGQEVILRCVPISNHLYFYWYRQILGQKVEFLVSFYNNEISEKSEIFDDQFSVERPDGSNFTLKIRSTKLEDSAMYFCASSCGTVQETQYFGPGTRLLVL.

A few counts support this clonotype. This rearrangement joins TRBV20-1 to TRBJ2-3; 12 positions match TRBD2. The germline gives CDR1 DFQATT, CDR2 SNEGSKA (reference sequence). J was trimmed by 4 bases and V by 2 bases; bases with no gene match: 7. The CDR3 has 16 residues. The CDR3 here is CSARPEGTSGPDTQYF. DNA of the CDR3: TGCAGTGCTAGACCGGAAGGGACTAGCGGGCCAGATACGCAGTATTTT.

The chain couples TRBV7-2 to TRBJ1-5, with 11 nucleotides matching TRBD1. Per germline, CDR1 SGHTA and CDR2 FQGNSA. The J segment lost 6 bases and the V segment lost 3 bases, leaving 4 bases of the junction unmatched. The CDR3 is made up of 15 amino acids. CDR3 sequence reads: CASSLDRGQSQPQHF. For the CDR3, the DNA is TGTGCCAGCAGCTTGGACAGGGGGCAAAGTCAGCCCCAGCATTTT.

V usage is TRBV7-2 and J usage is TRBJ2-5; D is unclear. Between the trimmed V and J ends, which lost 5 bases and 5 bases, there was a span of 12 bases. The CDR3 has 13 residues. Germline-derived CDR1 and CDR2 are SGHTA and FQGNSA. The DNA of the CDR3 is TGTGCCAGCAGCCGTTCCGTCGGGGAGACCCAGTACTTC. It codes for CASSRSVGETQYF.

This clonotype has at least ten counts. The chain combines TRBV6-5 with TRBJ2-1; TRBD2 matches 9 bases. The CDR3 runs to 14 residues. The ends lost 6 bases at V and 5 bases at J; junction bases unmatched: 5. Germline lookup yields CDR1 MNHEY and CDR2 SVGAGI. CDR3 region: CASSRLAVNNEQFF. The DNA of the CDR3 is TGTGCCAGCAGCCGACTAGCGGTCAACAATGAGCAGTTCTTC.

This clonotype was detected once. The gene calls are TRBV12-5 and TRBJ2-2; TRBD2 matches 10 bases. With V trimmed by 1 base and J by 5 bases, 1 base remained unmatched. Germline assignment: CDR1 LGHNT and CDR2 FRNRAP. The CDR3 is 15 residues long. In nucleotides, the CDR3 is TGTGCTAGTGGTTTGGAAGCGGGGGGGACCGGGGAGCTGTTTTTT. This codes for CASGLEAGGTGELFF.

The genes are TRBV7-4 and TRBJ2-1; D gene uncertain. The germline V gene has CDR1 SGHVT and CDR2 SQSDAQ. The CDR3 runs to 11 residues. The V end lost 7 bases, the J end lost 6 bases, and 7 bases lay between the germline ends. The CDR3 sequence: CASTLSNEQFF. In DNA form, the CDR3 reads TGTGCCAGCACCTTGTCCAATGAGCAGTTCTTC. Complete variable domain (other parts from reference TRBV7-4 and TRBJ2-1): GAGVSQSPRYKVAKRGRDVALRCDSISGHVTLYWYRQTLGQGSEVLTYSQSDAQRDKSGRPSGRFSAERPERSVSTLKIQRTEQGDSAVYLCASTLSNEQFFGPGTRLTVL.

In its sample, this clonotype was seen many times. This chain joins TRBV7-8 and TRBJ2-6; D is unresolved. This CDR3 has 16 residues. The V gene's germline CDR1 is SGHVS and CDR2 FQNEAQ. The V and J ends lost 4 bases and 1 base respectively, with 11 bases between them. The DNA for the CDR3 is TGTGCCAGCAGCTCCCTTGTGGGTTCTGGGGCCAACGTCCTGACTTTC. Residues: CASSSLVGSGANVLTF.

The rearrangement joins TRBV10-3 to TRBJ1-5; TRBD1 is a possible D gene (6 bases). Trimming removed 3 bases from V and 14 bases from J, with 20 bases in between. Germline-derived CDR1 and CDR2 are ENHRY and SYGVKD. The CDR3 loop spans 14 amino acids. The CDR3 reads CAISDEGEGPPKHF. The CDR3 DNA sequence: TGTGCCATCAGTGATGAGGGGGAGGGACCTCCCAAGCATTTT.

V is TRBV12-3 or TRBV12-4 and J is TRBJ2-7, with D maybe TRBD2 (6 bases). V lost 4 bases to trimming and J lost 3 bases, with 13 bases between them. This CDR3 spans 14 amino acids. CDR3 sequence reads: CASSSRTGSYEQYF. The CDR3 DNA sequence: TGTGCCAGCAGTTCCCGAACCGGGAGCTACGAGCAGTACTTC.

V gene TRBV6-1 combines with J gene TRBJ1-2, with 7 nucleotides matching TRBD1. Germline values: CDR1 MNHNS, CDR2 SASEGT. Trimming at V came to 5 bases and at J to 6 bases, leaving 12 bases not matched to a gene. The CDR3 sequence is 15 residues long. This chain's CDR3 is CASSSPTGRSHGYTF. DNA of the CDR3: TGTGCCAGCAGTTCTCCGACAGGGAGGAGCCATGGCTACACCTTC.

This clonotype was counted only a few times. The J gene is TRBJ2-3, the V gene TRBV5-4, with TRBD2 matching over 8 bases. CDR1 SGHNT and CDR2 YYREEE come from the germline V gene (reference sequence). The CDR3 has 16 residues. V lost 4 bases to trimming and J lost 1 base; unmatched junction nucleotides: 8. In nucleotides, the CDR3 is TGTGCCAGCAGCGGGGTACGGCGGGGGGGCACAGATACGCAGTATTTT. This translates into CASSGVRRGGTDTQYF.

The rearrangement joins TRBV5-4 to TRBJ2-7; perhaps D is TRBD1 or TRBD2 (5 bases each). V lost 3 bases and J lost 1, with 14 bases in between. This CDR3 is built from 15 residues. Germline CDR1 is SGHNT and CDR2 is YYREEE (reference sequence). The CDR3 reads CASSWGTAPSYEQYF. The CDR3 DNA reads as TGTGCCAGCAGCTGGGGGACCGCACCGTCCTACGAGCAGTACTTC.

This clonotype was picked up a small number of times. The rearrangement joins TRBV11-3 to TRBJ2-7; D might be TRBD2 (5 bases). The CDR3 has 13 amino acids. Per the germline V gene, CDR1 is SGHNT and CDR2 is YENEEA. Trimming left V 1 base short and J 6 bases short, with 10 bases between. DNA of the CDR3: TGTGCCAGCAGCTTAGGAACTAGGGCCGAGCAGTACTTC. This translates into CASSLGTRAEQYF.